This record looks at one TCR beta chain sequence and its context. These data originate in a study of cytotoxic CD8 clonotypes in ibrutinib-treated CLL. J gave up 5 bases and V 1 base, and 5 bases lay outside the gene matches. Germline V gives CDR1 MNHEY, CDR2 SVGAGI. There are 16 residues in the CDR3. Assay: immunoSEQ multiplex PCR; the TCRdb copy retains only in-frame clones and omits some. This sample has tens of thousands of clones, with around 74% found just once. The sequence derives from a human donor with chronic lymphocytic leukemia. Here the sequenced sample was PBMCs, taken at disease progression, from a patient treated with ibrutinib. V is TRBV6-5 and J is TRBJ2-5; 12 bases line up with TRBD1. The CDR3 DNA sequence: TGTGCCAGCAGTTACTATGGGGACAGGGGGCATGAGACCCAGTACTTC. Translation: CASSYYGDRGHETQYF.